This TCR beta chain was documented in a study of blood T cell repertoires in COVID-19. TCRdb's table, derived via immunoSEQ multiplex PCR, lists solely in-frame clones and lacks some. The sample consists of about 300,000 clones, approximately 90% of them appearing once. Germline V gene lookup returns CDR1 SGHNT and CDR2 YENEEA. This CDR3 spans 15 amino acids. V gave up 5 bases and J gave up 5 bases; unmatched junction bases: 8. Patients of the Seattle cohort, enrolled during active infection, were followed longitudinally. This sequence was found in a woman between 50 and 59 years old with COVID-19, enrolled during active disease. This chain uses TRBV11-3 with TRBJ2-1; 8 nucleotides align to TRBD2. Sequenced input: peripheral blood. CDR3 sequence: CASSPVSGGNNEQFF. The CDR3 nucleotides read TGTGCCAGCAGCCCGGTTTCGGGAGGGAACAATGAGCAGTTCTTC. Full variable domain (outside the CDR3, taken from reference TRBV11-3 and TRBJ2-1): EAGVVQSPRYKIIEKKQPVAFWCNPISGHNTLYWYLQNLGQGPELLIRYENEEAVDDSQLPKDRFSAERLKGVDSTLKIQPAELGDSAVYLCASSPVSGGNNEQFFGPGTRLTVL.